This T cell receptor beta chain was recovered during a study of blood T cell repertoires in COVID-19. Study background: Specimens from acute and convalescent COVID-19 originated in the United States, Italy and Spain. T cells, B-cell-depleted T cells, or PBMCs supplied cDNA or gDNA.

In the study's own analysis: Amplification of reference gene primers provided the estimated nucleated cell counts. Measured with immunoSEQ multiplex PCR; TCRdb has only the in-frame clones, and not every one. That table gives V, J and clone size, and the DNA gave D and trimming. This sample has over 95,000 clones; 84% occur once, and the top ten carry approximately 8.1%. Sequencing used peripheral blood. The clonotype comes from a woman between 40 and 50 years old with acute or convalescent COVID-19.

This CDR3 is CATSRGGGQGSGYTF. The CDR3, as DNA: TGTGCCACCAGCAGAGGGGGGGGACAGGGTAGTGGCTACACCTTC. V gene TRBV15 combines with J gene TRBJ1-2; TRBD1 matches at 9 bases. V lost 1 base to trimming and J lost 7 bases; unmatched junction nucleotides: 7. This CDR3 is 15 amino acids long. Germline-derived CDR1 and CDR2 are LNHNV and YYDKDF (reference sequence).